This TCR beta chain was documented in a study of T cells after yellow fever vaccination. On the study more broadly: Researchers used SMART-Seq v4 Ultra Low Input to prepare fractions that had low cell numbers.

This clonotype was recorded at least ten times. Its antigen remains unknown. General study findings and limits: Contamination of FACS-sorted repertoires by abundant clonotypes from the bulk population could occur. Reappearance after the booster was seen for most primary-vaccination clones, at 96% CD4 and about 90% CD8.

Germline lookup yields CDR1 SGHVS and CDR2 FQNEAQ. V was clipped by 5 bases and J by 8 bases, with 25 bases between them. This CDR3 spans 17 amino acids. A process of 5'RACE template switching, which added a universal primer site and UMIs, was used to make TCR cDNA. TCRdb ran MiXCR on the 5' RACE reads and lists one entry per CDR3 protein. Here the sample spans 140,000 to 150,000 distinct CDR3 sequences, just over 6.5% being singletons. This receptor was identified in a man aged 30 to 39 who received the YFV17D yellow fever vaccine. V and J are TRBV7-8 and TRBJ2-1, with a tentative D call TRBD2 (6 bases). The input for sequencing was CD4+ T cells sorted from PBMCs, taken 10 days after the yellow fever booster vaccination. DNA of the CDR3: TGTGCCAGCAGCCCACAAAGGTATTGGGGAGGATTGGATGAGCAGTTCTTC. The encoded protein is CASSPQRYWGGLDEQFF.